The subject of this entry is one T cell receptor (beta chain). The antigen remains unidentified. The primer mix had 60 Vbeta and 13 Jbeta primers. Some clones are missing from TCRdb's copy, which holds only in-frame ones; the method was immunoSEQ multiplex PCR. The repertoire consists of about 250,000 clones, with around two thirds occurring once and the leading ten covering over 2%. The data stem from a study of cytomegalovirus exposure and HLA in healthy donors. Study-wide background: Membership in the Caucasian-associated ancestry cluster was found for approximately 85% of approximately 430 genotyped donors. General study findings and limits: More than 150 TCR beta chains were listed as cytomegalovirus-associated. As a later analysis revealed, most CMV-associated TCR beta chains appeared HLA-restricted.

J gave up 2 bases and V 1 base, and 3 bases lay outside the gene matches. Germline V lookup: CDR1 MGHRA, CDR2 YSYEKL. The length of the CDR3 is 15 residues. The chain uses TRBV4-1 and TRBJ1-2, with 8 bases matching TRBD1. This TCR came from a female donor in good health and CMV-seronegative. Material for sequencing was PBMCs. DNA for the CDR3: TGCGCCAGCAGCCAAGTTCGGACAGGGAACTATGGCTACACCTTC. As protein: CASSQVRTGNYGYTF.